The clone carrying this TCR beta chain has a count of ten or more. No antigen is known for it. Generation of TCR beta libraries employed quantitative 5'-RACE incorporating molecular barcodes. MiXCR, run by TCRdb on the 5' RACE reads, gives a single entry per CDR3 protein. The sample holds 450,000 to 550,000 distinct CDR3 sequences, about 5% seen once. This sample was taken from a study of CD8 T cells in ankylosing spondylitis. Study-level points and caveats: Fewer than ten highly homologous variants made up a TCR beta motif that seemed to typify ankylosing spondylitis blood. Reports say disease-linked clones showed up significantly more in matched ankylosing spondylitis synovial fluid.

The CDR3 runs 13 residues. V was shortened by 5 bases and J by 2 bases, with 11 bases between the two germline ends. Germline CDR1 and CDR2: DFQATT and SNEGSKA (reference sequence). The receptor's source is a male donor with ankylosing spondylitis. The J gene is TRBJ2-3, the V gene TRBV20-1; D is possibly TRBD1 or TRBD2 (5 bases each). Sequencing input: blood, either unsorted or a sorted T cell fraction (not recorded which). The CDR3: CSALGESTDTQYF. As DNA, the CDR3 is TGCAGTGCTCTGGGGGAGTCCACAGATACGCAGTATTTT.